This TCR beta chain was captured by sequencing in a study of T cells in Graves' hyperthyroidism and ophthalmopathy. Amplification targeted TCR beta CDR3 regions from RNA transcripts. HTBI primers were the set used in a first-round RT-PCR of the TCR CDR3. MiXCR, applied by TCRdb to the multiplex PCR reads, yields one record per CDR3 protein. The sample yields a few hundred thousand distinct CDR3 sequences, 13% to 15% seen once. This clonotype showed up many times. Clinical Activity Scores of at least 3, NOSPECS grades of at least 4 and durations under 3 months characterized ophthalmopathy patients. The PBMCs were sourced from fresh peripheral blood (around 9.3 ml). V gave up 3 bases and J gave up 0 bases, with 19 bases separating them. This CDR3 has 17 amino acids. Germline values: CDR1 SGHRS, CDR2 YFSETQ.

The sequencing sample was made of blood. The rearrangement joins TRBV5-1 to TRBJ2-7; D gene uncertain. The TCR sequence derives from a woman aged 55-69 years with Graves' ophthalmopathy. The CDR3 sequence: CASSSSPPDAGSYEQYF. The CDR3 bases are TGCGCCAGCAGCTCTTCACCCCCCGATGCAGGCTCCTACGAGCAGTACTTC.